This T cell receptor (beta chain) was obtained from a study of T cells in Graves' hyperthyroidism and ophthalmopathy. Study at large: Any treatment followed the collection of peripheral blood at initial diagnosis. Overall study findings and caveats: It was a median about seven months before onset that the model predicted ophthalmopathy.

In this sample, this clonotype turned up many times. Its antigen is still unknown. Regions amplified from RNA transcripts were the TCR beta CDR3 regions. HTBI primers were the set used in a first-round RT-PCR of the TCR CDR3. Via MiXCR, TCRdb re-called the multiplex PCR reads, giving one row per CDR3 protein. Counted here are nearly 600,000 distinct CDR3 sequences, approximately 14% occurring once; the ten biggest clones make up roughly 6.2%. Germline V gene sequence: CDR1 SEHNR, CDR2 FQNEAQ (reference sequence). The CDR3 runs 13 residues. The ends were cut back, 4 bases at V and 7 bases at J, with 13 bases in the middle. Progressors' blood was drawn at hyperthyroidism diagnosis, before ophthalmopathy symptoms.

J is TRBJ1-1 and V is TRBV7-9; tentative D call: TRBD1 (6 bases). Sample: blood. The clonotype originates from a woman aged 25 to 39 with Graves' hyperthyroidism that later progressed to Graves' ophthalmopathy. The CDR3 is CASSSRGSGEAFF. The CDR3, as DNA: TGTGCCAGCAGCTCTAGGGGGTCCGGTGAAGCTTTCTTT.